This T cell receptor (beta chain) was documented in a study of cytomegalovirus exposure and HLA in healthy donors. Across the whole study: A previous analysis identified 95 million to 130 million unique TCR beta sequences derived from around 200 million T cells. Whole-study results and caveats: Three chains linked to CMV were shown in vitro to be specific for CMV antigens.

As concerns this clone: Antigen unknown.

In the PCR, 60 Vbeta and 13 Jbeta primers were used. TCRdb's copy holds only in-frame clones and misses some; the assay was immunoSEQ multiplex PCR. This repertoire shows 55,000 to 80,000 clones, approximately 78% found once; its top ten account for over 2.5%. Trimming took off 2 bases at V and 2 bases at J, with 9 bases between the two ends. CDR1 and CDR2 (germline): MNHEY, SVGAGI. The CDR3 is made up of 14 amino acids. The clonotype was recovered from a woman aged 25 to 39 in good health and CMV-seronegative. Material for sequencing was PBMCs. The J gene is TRBJ1-2, the V gene TRBV6-5; no definite D call. Here the CDR3 DNA reads TGTGCCAGCAGTTACCCAGGAGGAAACTATGGCTACACCTTC. This codes for CASSYPGGNYGYTF.